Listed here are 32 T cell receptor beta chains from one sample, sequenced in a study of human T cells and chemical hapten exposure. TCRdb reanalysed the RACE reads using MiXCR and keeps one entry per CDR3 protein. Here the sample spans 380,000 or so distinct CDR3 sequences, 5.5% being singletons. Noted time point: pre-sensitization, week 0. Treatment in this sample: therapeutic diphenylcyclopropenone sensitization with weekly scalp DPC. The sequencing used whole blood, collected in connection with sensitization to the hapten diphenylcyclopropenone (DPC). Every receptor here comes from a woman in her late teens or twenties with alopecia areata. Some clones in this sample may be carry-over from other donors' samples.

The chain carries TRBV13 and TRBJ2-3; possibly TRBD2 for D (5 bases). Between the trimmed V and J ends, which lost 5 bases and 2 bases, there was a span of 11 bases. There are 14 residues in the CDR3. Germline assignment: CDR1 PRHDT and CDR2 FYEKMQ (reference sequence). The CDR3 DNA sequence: TGTGCCAGCAGCCCGAGCGGAAACACAGATACGCAGTATTTT. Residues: CASSPSGNTDTQYF.

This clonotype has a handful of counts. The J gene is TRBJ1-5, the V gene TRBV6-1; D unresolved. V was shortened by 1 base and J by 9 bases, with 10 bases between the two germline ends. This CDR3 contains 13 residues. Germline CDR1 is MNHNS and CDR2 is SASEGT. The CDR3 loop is CASSEGWDRPQHF. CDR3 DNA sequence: TGTGCCAGCAGTGAAGGTTGGGATCGGCCCCAGCATTTT.

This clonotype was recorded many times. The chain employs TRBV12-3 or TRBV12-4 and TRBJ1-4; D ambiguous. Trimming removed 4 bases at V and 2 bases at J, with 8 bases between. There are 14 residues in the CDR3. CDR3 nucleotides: TGTGCCAGCAGTTCAGAGAGCACTAATGAAAAACTGTTTTTT. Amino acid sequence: CASSSESTNEKLFF.

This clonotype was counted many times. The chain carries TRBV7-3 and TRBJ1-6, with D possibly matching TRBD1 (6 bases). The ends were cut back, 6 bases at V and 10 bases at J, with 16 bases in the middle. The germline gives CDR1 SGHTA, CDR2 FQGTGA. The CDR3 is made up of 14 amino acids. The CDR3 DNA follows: TGTGCCAGCAGGTTACAGGGCCCTCACTCACCCCTCCACTTT. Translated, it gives CASRLQGPHSPLHF.

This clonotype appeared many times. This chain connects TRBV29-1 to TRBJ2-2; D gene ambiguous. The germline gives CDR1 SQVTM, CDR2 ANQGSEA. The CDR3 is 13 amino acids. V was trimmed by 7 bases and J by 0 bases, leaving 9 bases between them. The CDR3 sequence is CSAGTSNTGELFF. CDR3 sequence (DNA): TGCAGCGCAGGCACCTCGAACACCGGGGAGCTGTTTTTT.

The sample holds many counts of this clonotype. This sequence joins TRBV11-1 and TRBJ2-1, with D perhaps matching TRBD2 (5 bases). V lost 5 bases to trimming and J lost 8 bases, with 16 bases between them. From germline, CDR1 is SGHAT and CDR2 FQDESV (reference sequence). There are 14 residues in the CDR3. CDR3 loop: CASSLGPGVDEQFF. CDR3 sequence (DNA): TGTGCCAGCAGCCTCGGGCCCGGGGTCGATGAGCAGTTCTTC.

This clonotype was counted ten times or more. The CDR3 coding sequence is TGTGCCAGAACAGGCAGCACAGATACGCAGTATTTT. Protein product: CARTGSTDTQYF. J is TRBJ2-3 and V is TRBV12-3 or TRBV12-4, with D possibly TRBD1 on 5 matching bases. The CDR3 has 12 residues. V was pared by 9 bases and J by 0 bases, with 7 bases between.

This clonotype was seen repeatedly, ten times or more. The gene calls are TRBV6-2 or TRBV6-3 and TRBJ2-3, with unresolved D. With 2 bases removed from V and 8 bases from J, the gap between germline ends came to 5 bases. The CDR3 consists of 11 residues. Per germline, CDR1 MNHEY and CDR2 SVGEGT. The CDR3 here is CASSYLGTQYF. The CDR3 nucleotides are TGTGCCAGCAGTTACCTGGGTACGCAGTATTTT.

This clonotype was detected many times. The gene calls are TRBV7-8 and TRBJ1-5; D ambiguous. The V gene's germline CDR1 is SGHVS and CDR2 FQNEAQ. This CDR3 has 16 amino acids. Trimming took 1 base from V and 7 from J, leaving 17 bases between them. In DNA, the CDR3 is TGTGCCAGCAGCTTAGGAAACGGGAGGGTTAGGCAGCCCCAGCATTTT. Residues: CASSLGNGRVRQPQHF.

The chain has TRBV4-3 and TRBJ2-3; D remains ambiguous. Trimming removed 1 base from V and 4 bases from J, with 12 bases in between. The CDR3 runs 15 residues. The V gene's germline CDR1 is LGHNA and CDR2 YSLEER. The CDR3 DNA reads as TGCGCCAGCAGCCAAGTGGCCTGGGCCCCAGATACGCAGTATTTT. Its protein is CASSQVAWAPDTQYF.

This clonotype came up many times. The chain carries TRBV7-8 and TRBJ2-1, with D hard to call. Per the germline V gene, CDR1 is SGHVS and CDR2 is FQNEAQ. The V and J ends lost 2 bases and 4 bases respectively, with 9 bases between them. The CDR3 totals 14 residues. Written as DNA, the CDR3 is TGTGCCAGCAGCTTAACTACCGCATACAATGAGCAGTTCTTC. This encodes CASSLTTAYNEQFF.

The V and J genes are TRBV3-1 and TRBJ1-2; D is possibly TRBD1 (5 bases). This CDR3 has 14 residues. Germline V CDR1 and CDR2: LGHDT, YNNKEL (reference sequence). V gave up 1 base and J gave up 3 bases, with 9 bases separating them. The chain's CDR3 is CASSQAGGDYGYTF. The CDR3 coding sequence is TGTGCCAGCAGCCAAGCGGGGGGGGACTATGGCTACACCTTC.

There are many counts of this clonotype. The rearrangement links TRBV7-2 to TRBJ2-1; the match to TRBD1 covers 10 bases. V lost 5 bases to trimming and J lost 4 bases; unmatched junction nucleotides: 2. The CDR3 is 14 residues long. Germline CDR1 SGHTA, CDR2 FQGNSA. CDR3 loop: CASSRDRGYNEQFF. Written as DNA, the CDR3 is TGTGCCAGCAGCCGGGACAGGGGATACAATGAGCAGTTCTTC.

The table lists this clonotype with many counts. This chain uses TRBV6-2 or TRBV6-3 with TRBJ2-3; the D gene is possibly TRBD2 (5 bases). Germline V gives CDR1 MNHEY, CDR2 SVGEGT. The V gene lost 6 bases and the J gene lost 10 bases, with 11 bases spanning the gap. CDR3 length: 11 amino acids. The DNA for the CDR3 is TGTGCCAGCAGCGAAGGGAGTGCGCAGTATTTT. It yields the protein CASSEGSAQYF.

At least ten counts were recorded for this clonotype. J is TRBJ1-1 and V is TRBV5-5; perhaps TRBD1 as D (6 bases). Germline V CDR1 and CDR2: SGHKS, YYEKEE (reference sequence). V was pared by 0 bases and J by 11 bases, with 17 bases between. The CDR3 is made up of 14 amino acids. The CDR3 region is CASSLEGVSLDAFF. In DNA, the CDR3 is TGTGCCAGCAGCTTGGAGGGGGTGTCTTTGGACGCTTTCTTT.

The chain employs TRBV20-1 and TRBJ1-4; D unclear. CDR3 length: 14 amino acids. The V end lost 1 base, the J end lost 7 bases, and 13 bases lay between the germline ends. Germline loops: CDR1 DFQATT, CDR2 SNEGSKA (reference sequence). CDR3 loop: CSARVQPRGEKLFF. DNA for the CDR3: TGCAGTGCTAGAGTACAGCCACGCGGTGAAAAACTGTTTTTT.

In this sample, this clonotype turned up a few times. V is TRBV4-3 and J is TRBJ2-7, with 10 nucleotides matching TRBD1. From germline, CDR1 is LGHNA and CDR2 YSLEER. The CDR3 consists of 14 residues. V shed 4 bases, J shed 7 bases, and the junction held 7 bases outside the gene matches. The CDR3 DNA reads TGCGCCAGCAGCCCGGGACAGGGGAGTTGGGAGCAGTACTTC. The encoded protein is CASSPGQGSWEQYF.

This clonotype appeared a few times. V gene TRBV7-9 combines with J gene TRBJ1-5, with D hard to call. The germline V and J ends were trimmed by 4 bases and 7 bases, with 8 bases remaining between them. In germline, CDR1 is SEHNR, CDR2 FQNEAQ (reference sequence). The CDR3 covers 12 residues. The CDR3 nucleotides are TGTGCCAGCAGCTCCTTCGAACAGCCCCAGCATTTT. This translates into CASSSFEQPQHF.

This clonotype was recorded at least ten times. CDR3: CASSLELEGEETQYF. CDR3 nucleotide sequence: TGTGCCAGCAGCTTAGAATTGGAGGGAGAAGAGACCCAGTACTTC. V is TRBV11-2 and J is TRBJ2-5, with D perhaps matching TRBD2 (6 bases). Trimming took off 0 bases at V and 3 bases at J, with 11 bases between the two ends. The CDR3 consists of 15 residues. Germline CDR1 SGHAT, CDR2 FQNNGV.

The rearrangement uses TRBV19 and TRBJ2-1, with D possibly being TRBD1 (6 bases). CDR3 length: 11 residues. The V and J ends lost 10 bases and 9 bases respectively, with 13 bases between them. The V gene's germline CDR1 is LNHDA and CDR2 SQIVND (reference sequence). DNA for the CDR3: TGTGCCACCAAACAGGGTACTGAGCAGTTCTTC. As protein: CATKQGTEQFF.

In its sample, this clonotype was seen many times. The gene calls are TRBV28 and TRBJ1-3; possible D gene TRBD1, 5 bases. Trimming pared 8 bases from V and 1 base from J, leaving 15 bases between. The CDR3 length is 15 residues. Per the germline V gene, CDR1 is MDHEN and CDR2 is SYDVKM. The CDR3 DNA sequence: TGTGCCAGCGGGACGAGCATGGGTTCTGGAAACACCATATATTTT. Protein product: CASGTSMGSGNTIYF.

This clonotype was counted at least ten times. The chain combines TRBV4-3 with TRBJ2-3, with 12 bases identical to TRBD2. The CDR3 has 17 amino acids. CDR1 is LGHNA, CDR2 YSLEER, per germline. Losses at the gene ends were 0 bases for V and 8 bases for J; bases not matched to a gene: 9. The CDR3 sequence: CASSQDLAGGMGGTQYF. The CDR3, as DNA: TGCGCCAGCAGCCAAGATCTAGCGGGGGGGATGGGAGGTACGCAGTATTTT.

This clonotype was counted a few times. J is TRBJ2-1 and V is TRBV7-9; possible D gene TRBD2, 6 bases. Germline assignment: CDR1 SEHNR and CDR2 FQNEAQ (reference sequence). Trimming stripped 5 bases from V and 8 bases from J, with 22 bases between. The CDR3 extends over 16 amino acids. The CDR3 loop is CASSPGGAGPLDEQFF. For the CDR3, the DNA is TGTGCCAGCAGCCCAGGCGGGGCGGGGCCCCTAGATGAGCAGTTCTTC.

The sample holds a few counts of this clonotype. CDR3 DNA: TGTGCCAGCAGCTTAATGAGCAGGGGGGTGGACGAGCAGTACTTC. Translated: CASSLMSRGVDEQYF. V usage is TRBV7-9 and J usage is TRBJ2-7; weak D call: TRBD1 (7 bases). V lost 2 bases to trimming and J lost 5 bases, with 16 bases between them. Germline V gene lookup returns CDR1 SEHNR and CDR2 FQNEAQ (reference sequence). The CDR3 totals 15 residues.

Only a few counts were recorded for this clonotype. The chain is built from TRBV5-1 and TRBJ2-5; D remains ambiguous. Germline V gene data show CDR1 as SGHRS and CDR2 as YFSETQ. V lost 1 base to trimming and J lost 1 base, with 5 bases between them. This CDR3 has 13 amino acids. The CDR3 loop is CASSLHGQETQYF. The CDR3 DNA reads TGCGCCAGCAGCTTGCACGGCCAAGAGACCCAGTACTTC.

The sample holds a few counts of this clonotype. CDR3 residues: CASSQDYGNTIYF. CDR3 coding DNA: TGTGCCAGCAGCCAAGATTACGGAAACACCATATATTTT. This rearrangement joins TRBV3-1 to TRBJ1-3; no clear D gene. V was trimmed by 0 bases and J by 4 bases, leaving 4 bases between them. CDR3 length equals 13 residues. Germline CDR1 LGHDT, CDR2 YNNKEL (reference sequence).

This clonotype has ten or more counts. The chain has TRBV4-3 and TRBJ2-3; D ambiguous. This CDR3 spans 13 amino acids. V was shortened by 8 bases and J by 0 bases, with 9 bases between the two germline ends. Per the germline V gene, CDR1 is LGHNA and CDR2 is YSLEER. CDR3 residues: CASRTASTDTQYF. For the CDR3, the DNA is TGCGCCAGCCGCACAGCTAGCACAGATACGCAGTATTTT.

CDR3 bases: TGTGCCAGCAGCTTTAGACAGGGCAATCAGCCCCAGCATTTT. This translates into CASSFRQGNQPQHF. V and J are TRBV7-2 and TRBJ1-5; D may be TRBD1 (6 bases). There are 14 residues in the CDR3. Trimming left V 3 bases short and J 2 bases short, with 8 bases between. CDR1 and CDR2 (germline): SGHTA, FQGNSA.

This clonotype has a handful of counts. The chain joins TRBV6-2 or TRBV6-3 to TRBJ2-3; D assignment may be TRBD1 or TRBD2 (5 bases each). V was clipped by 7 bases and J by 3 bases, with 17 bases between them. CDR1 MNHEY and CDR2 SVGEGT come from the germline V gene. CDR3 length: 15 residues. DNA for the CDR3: TGTGCCAGCAAAGGGACCGGGACGGGGACAGATACGCAGTATTTT. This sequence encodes CASKGTGTGTDTQYF.

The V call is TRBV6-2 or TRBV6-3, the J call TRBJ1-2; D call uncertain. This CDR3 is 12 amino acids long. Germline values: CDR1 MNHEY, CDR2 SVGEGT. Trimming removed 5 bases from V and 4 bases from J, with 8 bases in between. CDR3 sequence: CASSTPGYGYTF. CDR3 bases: TGTGCCAGCAGTACCCCCGGCTATGGCTACACCTTC.

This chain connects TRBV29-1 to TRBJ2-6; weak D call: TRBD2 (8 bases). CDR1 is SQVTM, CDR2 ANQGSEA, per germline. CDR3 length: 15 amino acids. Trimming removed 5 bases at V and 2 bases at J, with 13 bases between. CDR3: CSVREGAPGANVLTF. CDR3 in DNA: TGCAGCGTTCGGGAGGGGGCCCCTGGGGCCAACGTCCTGACTTTC. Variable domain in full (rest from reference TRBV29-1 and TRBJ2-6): SAVISQKPSRDICQRGTSLTIQCQVDSQVTMMFWYRQQPGQSLTLIATANQGSEATYESGFVIDKFPISRPNLTFSTLTVSNMSPEDSSIYLCSVREGAPGANVLTFGAGSRLTVL.

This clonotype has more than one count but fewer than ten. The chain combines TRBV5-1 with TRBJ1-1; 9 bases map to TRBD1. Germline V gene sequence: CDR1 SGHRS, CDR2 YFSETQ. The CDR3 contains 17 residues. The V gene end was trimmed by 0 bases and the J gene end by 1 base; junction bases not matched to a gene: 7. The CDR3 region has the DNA TGCGCCAGCAGCTTGGACCCACAGGGGGCGGGGAACACTGAAGCTTTCTTT. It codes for CASSLDPQGAGNTEAFF. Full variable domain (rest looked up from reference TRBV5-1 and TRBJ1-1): KAGVTQTPRYLIKTRGQQVTLSCSPISGHRSVSWYQQTPGQGLQFLFEYFSETQRNKGNFPGRFSGRQFSNSRSEMNVSTLELGDSALYLCASSLDPQGAGNTEAFFGQGTRLTVV.